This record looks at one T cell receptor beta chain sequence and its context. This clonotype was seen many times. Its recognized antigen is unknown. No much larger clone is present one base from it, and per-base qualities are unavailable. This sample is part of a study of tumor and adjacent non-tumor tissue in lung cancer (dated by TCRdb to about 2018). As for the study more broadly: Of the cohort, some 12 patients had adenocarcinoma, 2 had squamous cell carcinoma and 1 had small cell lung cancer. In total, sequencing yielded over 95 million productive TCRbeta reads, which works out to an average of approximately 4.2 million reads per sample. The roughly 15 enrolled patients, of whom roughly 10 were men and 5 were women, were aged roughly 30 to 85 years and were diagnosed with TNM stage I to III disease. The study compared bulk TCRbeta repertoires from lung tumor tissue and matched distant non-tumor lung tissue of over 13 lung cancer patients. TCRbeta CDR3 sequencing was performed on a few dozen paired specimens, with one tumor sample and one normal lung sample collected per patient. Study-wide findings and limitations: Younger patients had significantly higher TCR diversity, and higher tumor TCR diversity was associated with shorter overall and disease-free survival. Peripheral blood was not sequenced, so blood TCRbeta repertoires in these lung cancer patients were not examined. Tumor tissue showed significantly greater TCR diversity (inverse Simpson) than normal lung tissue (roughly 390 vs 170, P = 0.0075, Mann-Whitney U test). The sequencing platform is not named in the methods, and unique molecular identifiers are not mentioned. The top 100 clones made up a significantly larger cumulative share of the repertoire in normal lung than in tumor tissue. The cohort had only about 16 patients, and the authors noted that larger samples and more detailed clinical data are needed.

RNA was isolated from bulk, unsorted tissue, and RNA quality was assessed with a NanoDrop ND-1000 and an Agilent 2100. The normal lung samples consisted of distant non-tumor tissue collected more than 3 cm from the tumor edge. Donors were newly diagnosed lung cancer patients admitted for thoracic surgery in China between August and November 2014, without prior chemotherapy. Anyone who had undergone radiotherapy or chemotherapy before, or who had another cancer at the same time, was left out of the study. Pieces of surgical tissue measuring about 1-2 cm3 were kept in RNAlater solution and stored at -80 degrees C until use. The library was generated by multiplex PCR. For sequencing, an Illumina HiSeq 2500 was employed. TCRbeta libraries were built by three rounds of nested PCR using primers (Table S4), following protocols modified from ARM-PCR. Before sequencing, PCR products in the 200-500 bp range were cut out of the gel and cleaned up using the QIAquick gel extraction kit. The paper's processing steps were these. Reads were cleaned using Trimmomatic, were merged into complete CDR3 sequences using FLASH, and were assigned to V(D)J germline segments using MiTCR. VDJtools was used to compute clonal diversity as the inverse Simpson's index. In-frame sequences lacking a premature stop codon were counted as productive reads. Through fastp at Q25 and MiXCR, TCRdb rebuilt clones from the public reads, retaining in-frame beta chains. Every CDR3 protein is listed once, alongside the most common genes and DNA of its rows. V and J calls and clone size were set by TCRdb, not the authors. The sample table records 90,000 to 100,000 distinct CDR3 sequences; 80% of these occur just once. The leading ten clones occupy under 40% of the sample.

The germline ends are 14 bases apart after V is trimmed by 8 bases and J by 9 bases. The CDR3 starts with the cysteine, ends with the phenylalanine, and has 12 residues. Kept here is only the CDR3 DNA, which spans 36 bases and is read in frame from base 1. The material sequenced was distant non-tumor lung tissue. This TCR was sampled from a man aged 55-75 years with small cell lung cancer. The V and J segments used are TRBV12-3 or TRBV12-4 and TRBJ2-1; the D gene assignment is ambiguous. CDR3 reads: CASSRAESEQFF. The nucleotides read TGTGCCAGCTCCCGGGCCGAAAGTGAGCAGTTCTTC.